The TCR beta chain described here comes from a study of blood T cell repertoires in COVID-19. The wider study: Sources were T cells, B-cell-depleted T cells, or PBMCs; the material itself was cDNA or gDNA.

In the original workflow: Amplification from reference gene primers served as the basis for estimated nucleated cell counts. The repertoire was sequenced with immunoSEQ multiplex PCR; TCRdb's copy has only in-frame clones and lacks some. The DNA gave D and trimming, while V, J and clone size come from that table. This repertoire shows under 350,000 clones, approximately 86% found once; its top ten account for 3.6%. The CDR3 has 14 residues. Germline CDR1 reads LGHDT; CDR2 reads YNNKEL (reference sequence). J lost 2 bases, V lost 4 bases, and 3 bases had no gene match. The specimen was peripheral blood. The chain is built from TRBV3-1 (or the pseudogene TRBV3-2) and TRBJ2-5, with TRBD2 identical over 8 bases. This receptor was identified in a man between 18 and 35 years old with active or convalescent COVID-19. The CDR3 spells CASSPAGGQETQYF. CDR3 nucleotides: TGTGCCAGCAGCCCCGCGGGAGGTCAAGAGACCCAGTACTTC.